The 32 T cell receptor beta chains below come from one sample, sequenced in a study of blood T cell repertoires in COVID-19. Data came from immunoSEQ multiplex PCR; TCRdb stores just in-frame clones and leaves some out. Among around 150,000 clones listed, roughly 77% were seen once. Material for sequencing was peripheral blood. All receptors come from a man in his sixties with acute or convalescent COVID-19.

This chain links TRBV30 with TRBJ1-5; a weak D match, TRBD1 (5 bases). The V gene's germline CDR1 is GTSNPN and CDR2 SVGIG (reference sequence). The CDR3 runs to 14 residues. V shed 2 bases and J shed 5 bases, with 13 bases lying between them. This chain's CDR3 is CAWSPDSLDQPQHF. CDR3 nucleotide sequence: TGTGCCTGGAGTCCCGACAGCTTAGATCAGCCCCAGCATTTT.

CDR3 region: CASSTRPHEQYF. The CDR3 DNA reads as TGTGCCAGCAGTACACGTCCCCACGAGCAGTACTTC. V is TRBV28 and J is TRBJ2-7; D remains unclear. Germline CDR1 reads MDHEN; CDR2 reads SYDVKM. This CDR3 region has 12 residues. V was shortened by 5 bases and J by 5 bases, with 10 bases between the two germline ends.

This chain connects TRBV12-3 or TRBV12-4 to TRBJ1-5; 7 bases are shared with TRBD1. There are 12 residues in the CDR3. The trim removed 6 bases at V and 5 bases at J, leaving 1 base unmatched. DNA for the CDR3: TGTGCCAGCAGCAGGGGGTATCAGCCCCAGCATTTT. Its translation is CASSRGYQPQHF.

This sequence joins TRBV29-1 and TRBJ2-5, with D tentatively TRBD1 (6 bases). Trimming removed 6 bases from V and 2 bases from J, with 19 bases in between. Germline V gene data show CDR1 as SQVTM and CDR2 as ANQGSEA. The CDR3 loop spans 15 amino acids. CDR3 nucleotides: TGCAGCGTGGGCCCGACAGGATTCTTACAAGAGACCCAGTACTTC. It is translated as CSVGPTGFLQETQYF.

The chain recombines TRBV4-2 with TRBJ2-1; D not resolved. Germline V gene data show CDR1 as LGHNA and CDR2 as YNFKEQ. CDR3 size: 15 residues. V lost 7 bases to trimming and J lost 4 bases, with 17 bases between them. The CDR3 sequence: CASTPFAESYNEQFF. The DNA for the CDR3 is TGTGCCAGCACCCCCTTTGCGGAGTCATACAATGAGCAGTTCTTC.

This clone has a handful of counts. V is TRBV5-1 and J is TRBJ2-1; 10 bases map to TRBD2. This CDR3 comprises 15 residues. J was trimmed by 7 bases and V by 0 bases; bases with no gene match: 4. The germline gives CDR1 SGHRS, CDR2 YFSETQ. CDR3 sequence: CASSLAPSGRNEQFF. Here the CDR3 DNA reads TGCGCCAGCAGCTTGGCCCCTAGCGGGAGAAATGAGCAGTTCTTC.

J is TRBJ2-3 and V is TRBV6-4; TRBD2 might be the D (5 bases). The CDR3 is 13 residues long. Germline V gives CDR1 MRHNA, CDR2 SNTAGT. The V end was cut by 8 bases, the J end by 6 bases, with 15 bases between. As DNA, the CDR3 is TGTGCCAGCTCTGGGGAGTCGGGTGATACGCAGTATTTT. This codes for CASSGESGDTQYF.

The chain recombines TRBV19 with TRBJ1-4, with a possible D match to TRBD1 (6 bases). Trimming took off 4 bases at V and 8 bases at J, with 14 bases between the two ends. Germline lookup yields CDR1 LNHDA and CDR2 SQIVND (reference sequence). CDR3 length equals 14 residues. CDR3 region: CASSTLDSREKLFF. The DNA of the CDR3 is TGTGCCAGTAGTACCCTGGACAGTCGGGAAAAACTGTTTTTT. Looking up the rest from reference TRBV19 and TRBJ1-4 gives the full variable domain: DGGITQSPKYLFRKEGQNVTLSCEQNLNHDAMYWYRQDPGQGLRLIYYSQIVNDFQKGDIAEGYSVSREKKESFPLTVTSAQKNPTAFYLCASSTLDSREKLFFGSGTQLSVL.

The chain couples TRBV28 to TRBJ2-7, with TRBD1 identical over 8 bases. CDR3 length equals 16 residues. The junction had 14 bases not matched to a gene; V was cut back by 6 bases and J by 4 bases. The germline CDR1 and CDR2 sequences are MDHEN and SYDVKM. Written as DNA, the CDR3 is TGTGCCAGCAGCTCCCCTGGGGCAGGGGGCGGGTACGAGCAGTACTTC. Translating it yields CASSSPGAGGGYEQYF.

The chain carries TRBV15 and TRBJ1-2; D may be TRBD1 (6 bases). CDR3 length: 14 residues. The V end was cut by 3 bases, the J end by 5 bases, with 13 bases between. Per germline, CDR1 LNHNV and CDR2 YYDKDF (reference sequence). For the CDR3, the DNA is TGTGCCACCAGCAGTTACAGGGTTGGGTATGGCTACACCTTC. This codes for CATSSYRVGYGYTF.

V is TRBV6-5 and J is TRBJ1-5, with 8 bases identical to TRBD1. CDR1 and CDR2 (germline): MNHEY, SVGAGI. The V segment lost 5 bases and the J segment 15 bases; nucleotides outside the gene matches: 12. The CDR3 sequence is 13 residues long. The CDR3 reads CASSRRTGSIRHF. CDR3 in DNA: TGTGCCAGCAGTCGTCGGACAGGGAGTATACGGCATTTT.

The CDR3 DNA is TGTGCCAGCAGCTTGCGTAGTAATTCACCCCTCCACTTT. Residues: CASSLRSNSPLHF. This chain links TRBV5-8 with TRBJ1-6; D gene uncertain. This CDR3 has 13 residues. The germline CDR1 and CDR2 sequences are SGHTS and YDEGEE. Trimming removed 1 base at V and 6 bases at J, with 5 bases between. Filled out from reference TRBV5-8 and TRBJ1-6, the complete variable domain reads EAGVTQSPTHLIKTRGQQATLRCSPISGHTSVYWYQQALGLGLQFLLWYDEGEERNRGNFPPRFSGRQFPNYSSELNVNALELEDSALYLCASSLRSNSPLHFGNGTRLTVT.

The rearrangement uses TRBV5-6 and TRBJ1-1; 8 bases line up with TRBD1. Germline lookup yields CDR1 SGHDT and CDR2 YYEEEE. The V segment lost 4 bases and the J segment 0 bases; nucleotides outside the gene matches: 11. The CDR3 covers 17 residues. Here the CDR3 reads CASSAVGQGRVNTEAFF. In nucleotides, the CDR3 is TGTGCCAGCAGCGCGGTTGGACAGGGAAGGGTGAACACTGAAGCTTTCTTT. The full variable domain, with the rest looked up from reference TRBV5-6 and TRBJ1-1, is DAGVTQSPTHLIKTRGQQVTLRCSPKSGHDTVSWYQQALGQGPQFIFQYYEEEERQRGNFPDRFSGHQFPNYSSELNVNALLLGDSALYLCASSAVGQGRVNTEAFFGQGTRLTVV.

The CDR3 region is CASSPGTDTYEQYF. CDR3 DNA: TGTGCCAGCTCACCCGGGACAGATACCTACGAGCAGTACTTC. The chain joins TRBV18 to TRBJ2-7, with 7 bases aligning to TRBD1. Per the germline V gene, CDR1 is KGHSH and CDR2 is LQKENI. The CDR3 totals 14 residues. The V and J ends lost 3 bases and 2 bases, in that order; junction bases with no gene match: 4.

The chain joins TRBV10-3 to TRBJ2-7, with 13 bases fitting TRBD2. Germline values: CDR1 ENHRY, CDR2 SYGVKD. Germline trimming cut 6 bases from V and 6 bases from J; bases unmatched to any gene: 5. The CDR3 loop spans 14 amino acids. For the CDR3, the DNA is TGTGCCATCAGGGAGGGACTAGCGGGACCCGAGCAGTACTTC. It yields the protein CAIREGLAGPEQYF.

CDR3 amino acids: CATSDDRGTDTQYF. The CDR3 DNA follows: TGTGCCACCAGTGATGACAGGGGCACAGATACGCAGTATTTT. The rearrangement uses TRBV24-1 and TRBJ2-3; 7 bases are shared with TRBD1. The V segment lost 3 bases and the J segment 1 base; nucleotides outside the gene matches: 0. The germline V gene has CDR1 KGHDR and CDR2 SFDVKD. The CDR3 has 14 amino acids.

This chain connects TRBV5-1 to TRBJ1-6, with D possibly TRBD1 on 6 matching bases. The CDR3 extends over 16 amino acids. Germline V gives CDR1 SGHRS, CDR2 YFSETQ. The V end lost 1 base, the J end lost 5 bases, and 13 bases lay between the germline ends. The CDR3 DNA is TGCGCCAGCAGCTTGAATGGGGGCGCCAATAATTCACCCCTCCACTTT. The encoded protein is CASSLNGGANNSPLHF.

J is TRBJ2-7 and V is TRBV5-6, with D unclear. The V gene lost 2 bases and the J gene lost 4 bases, with 7 bases spanning the gap. There are 12 residues in the CDR3. CDR1 is SGHDT and CDR2 is YYEEEE in the germline V gene. CDR3 loop: CASSFSRYEQYF. The CDR3, as DNA: TGTGCCAGCAGCTTTTCTAGGTACGAGCAGTACTTC.

The J gene is TRBJ2-7, the V gene TRBV7-6; a weak D match, TRBD1 (5 bases). V was clipped by 1 base and J by 4 bases, with 14 bases between them. Germline-derived CDR1 and CDR2 are SGHVS and FNYEAQ. CDR3 length: 15 residues. The CDR3 loop reads CASSLGQGRMYEQYF. The CDR3 DNA reads as TGTGCCAGCAGCTTAGGGCAGGGTCGTATGTACGAGCAGTACTTC.

The chain uses TRBV5-1 and TRBJ2-1, with TRBD2 identical over 13 bases. Per germline, CDR1 SGHRS and CDR2 YFSETQ. The CDR3 runs 15 residues. V shed 4 bases, J shed 8 bases, and the junction held 6 bases outside the gene matches. CDR3 in amino acids: CASSRTSGRGHEQFF. The CDR3 DNA reads as TGCGCCAGCAGCAGGACTAGCGGGAGAGGCCATGAGCAGTTCTTC.

The table lists this clone with a count of one. The CDR3 sequence: CASSNGQGPYEQYF. The CDR3 DNA reads TGTGCCAGCAGTAACGGACAGGGTCCCTACGAGCAGTACTTC. The chain combines TRBV6-5 with TRBJ2-7, with 8 bases aligning to TRBD1. Trimming at V came to 5 bases and at J to 2 bases, leaving 5 bases not matched to a gene. CDR1 is MNHEY and CDR2 is SVGAGI in the germline V gene. The CDR3 consists of 14 residues.

The rearrangement uses TRBV7-9 and TRBJ2-5; 12 bases are shared with TRBD2. The CDR3 totals 14 residues. Germline CDR1 is SEHNR and CDR2 is FQNEAQ (reference sequence). V shed 10 bases and J 5 bases; nucleotides not matched to a gene: 8. The CDR3 loop reads CATSPSGRVETQYF. CDR3 coding DNA: TGTGCCACCTCCCCTAGCGGGAGGGTGGAGACCCAGTACTTC.

The table lists this clone with many counts. The rearrangement joins TRBV6-2 or TRBV6-3 to TRBJ2-3; unclear D gene. V was shortened by 6 bases and J by 5 bases, with 9 bases between the two germline ends. Germline-derived CDR1 and CDR2 are MNHEY and SVGEGT. The CDR3 spans 12 residues. CDR3 DNA: TGTGCCAGCAGCGCCAGTGAAGATACGCAGTATTTT. Translated: CASSASEDTQYF.

The chain employs TRBV11-2 and TRBJ2-1; the D is unclear. Deletions cut 2 bases from V and 2 bases from J, with 10 bases between. Germline V gene sequence: CDR1 SGHAT, CDR2 FQNNGV. CDR3 length: 15 amino acids. The CDR3 protein is CASSLWKSAYNEQFF. The CDR3 region has the DNA TGTGCCAGCAGCTTATGGAAGAGCGCCTACAATGAGCAGTTCTTC.

There are a few counts of this clone. The rearrangement links TRBV7-2 to TRBJ1-1, with D perhaps matching TRBD1 (6 bases). The CDR3 is made up of 15 amino acids. The V gene's germline CDR1 is SGHTA and CDR2 FQGNSA. V was trimmed by 5 bases and J by 5 bases, leaving 18 bases between them. The chain's CDR3 is CASSPGHSFGTEAFF. The DNA for the CDR3 is TGTGCCAGCAGCCCGGGACACAGCTTCGGGACTGAAGCTTTCTTT.

The chain carries TRBV6-6 and TRBJ1-3; D gene ambiguous. The V gene's germline CDR1 is MNHNY and CDR2 SVGAGI (reference sequence). This CDR3 is 15 amino acids long. The V end was cut by 7 bases, the J end by 4 bases, with 17 bases between. CDR3 nucleotides: TGTGCCAGCACTTTCGGCGGCCAATACGGAAACACCATATATTTT. Its translation: CASTFGGQYGNTIYF.

J is TRBJ2-7 and V is TRBV28; 8 bases align to TRBD1. V was pared by 6 bases and J by 3 bases, with 10 bases of the junction left unmatched. The CDR3 is 15 residues long. Germline V gene lookup returns CDR1 MDHEN and CDR2 SYDVKM. CDR3 sequence: CASSTTGQGNYEQYF. DNA of the CDR3: TGTGCCAGCAGCACTACCGGACAGGGTAACTACGAGCAGTACTTC.

The gene calls are TRBV9 and TRBJ1-2; TRBD1 agrees at 11 bases. Per the germline V gene, CDR1 is SGDLS and CDR2 is YYNGEE. After removal of 0 bases from V and 5 bases from J, the junction contained 3 bases not matched to a gene. The CDR3 loop spans 15 amino acids. CDR3 sequence: CASSVDGQGAYGYTF. The CDR3 DNA is TGTGCCAGCAGCGTAGATGGACAGGGGGCTTATGGCTACACCTTC.

The V and J genes are TRBV5-1 and TRBJ1-5, with 8 bases matching TRBD1. The V gene end was trimmed by 5 bases and the J gene end by 2 bases; junction bases not matched to a gene: 3. Germline values: CDR1 SGHRS, CDR2 YFSETQ. CDR3 length: 14 residues. CDR3 sequence (DNA): TGCGCCAGCAGGGAACAGGGGGGCAATCAGCCCCAGCATTTT. It encodes CASREQGGNQPQHF. The variable domain in full, with the rest retrieved from reference TRBV5-1 and TRBJ1-5, is KAGVTQTPRYLIKTRGQQVTLSCSPISGHRSVSWYQQTPGQGLQFLFEYFSETQRNKGNFPGRFSGRQFSNSRSEMNVSTLELGDSALYLCASREQGGNQPQHFGDGTRLSIL.

V usage is TRBV5-6 and J usage is TRBJ1-6, with D unresolved. Germline V CDR1 and CDR2: SGHDT, YYEEEE. This CDR3 has 14 amino acids. Trimming removed 0 bases at V and 7 bases at J, with 8 bases between. CDR3 coding DNA: TGTGCCAGCAGCTTGGCGGGTCGAAATTCACCCCTCCACTTT. Its protein product is CASSLAGRNSPLHF.

The chain is built from TRBV7-3 and TRBJ1-1, with D unresolved. Germline CDR1 reads SGHTA; CDR2 reads FQGTGA. CDR3 length: 14 residues. The V end was cut by 4 bases, the J end by 4 bases, with 13 bases between. This CDR3 is CASSSHAGRTEAFF. The CDR3 DNA reads TGTGCCAGCAGCTCCCATGCGGGCCGCACTGAAGCTTTCTTT.

This clone turned up a few times. The chain joins TRBV6-6 to TRBJ2-7; 10 bases line up with TRBD2. Germline CDR1 reads MNHNY; CDR2 reads SVGAGI (reference sequence). The CDR3 is 16 residues long. The ends lost 6 bases at V and 0 bases at J; junction bases unmatched: 8. The CDR3 nucleotides are TGTGCCAGCAGACCGGGACTAGCGTTGAGCTCCTACGAGCAGTACTTC. This codes for CASRPGLALSSYEQYF.